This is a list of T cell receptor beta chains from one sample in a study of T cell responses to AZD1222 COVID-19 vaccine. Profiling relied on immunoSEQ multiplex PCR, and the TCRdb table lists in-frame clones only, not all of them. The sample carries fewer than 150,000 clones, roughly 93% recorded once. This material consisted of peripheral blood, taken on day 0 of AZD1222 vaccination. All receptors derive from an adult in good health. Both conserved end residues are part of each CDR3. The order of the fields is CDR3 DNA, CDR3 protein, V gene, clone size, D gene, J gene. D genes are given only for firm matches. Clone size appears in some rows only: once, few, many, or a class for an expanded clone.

TGTGCCAGCAGTTTAACAGGGGGGCAGGGGCGCTATGGCTACACCTTC,CASSLTGGQGRYGYTF,TRBV28,-,TRBD1,TRBJ1-2
TGTGCCAGCAGCACCACCGGGACTAGCCGAAACAATGAGCAGTTCTTC,CASSTTGTSRNNEQFF,TRBV7-2,-,TRBD2,TRBJ2-1
TGTGCCAGCAGCTTAAGGGGCGGCAACTCGAACACTGAAGCTTTCTTT,CASSLRGGNSNTEAFF,TRBV7-9,-,-,TRBJ1-1
TGTGCCAGCAGTTTTGCAACTGAAGCTTTCTTT,CASSFATEAFF,TRBV28,-,-,TRBJ1-1
TGTGCCAGCAGCTTGGAATTTACTGGAACCTACGAGCAGTACTTC,CASSLEFTGTYEQYF,TRBV5-4,-,-,TRBJ2-7
TGTGCCAGTAGTATTGGCGGGAGACGTAGGAATGAGCAGTTCTTC,CASSIGGRRRNEQFF,TRBV19,-,TRBD2,TRBJ2-1
TGTGCCAGCGGGGGGGGACAGGGTAATTCACCCCTCCACTTT,CASGGGQGNSPLHF,TRBV27,-,TRBD1,TRBJ1-6
TGCAGCGTTGCCGGGACTTTTTCCTACAATGAGCAGTTCTTC,CSVAGTFSYNEQFF,TRBV29-1,-,-,TRBJ2-1
TGTGCCAGCAGCGGATATACTAGCGGCCCCTACAATGAGCAGTTCTTC,CASSGYTSGPYNEQFF,TRBV9,-,TRBD2,TRBJ2-1
TGTGCCAGCAGCCGTTACGGGAACACTGAAGCTTTCTTT,CASSRYGNTEAFF,TRBV5-4,-,-,TRBJ1-1
TGTGCCAGCAGGGGCAGGGGTTACTATGGCTACACCTTC,CASRGRGYYGYTF,TRBV5-8,-,-,TRBJ1-2
TGTGCCAGCAGCTTAGTTTTGCGCCTGAATGAGCAGTTCTTC,CASSLVLRLNEQFF,TRBV11-2,-,-,TRBJ2-1
TGTGCCAGCAGCTTGGGGGTGAACACTGAAGCTTTCTTT,CASSLGVNTEAFF,TRBV11-3,-,-,TRBJ1-1
TGTGCCAGCAGCTTAGGGTCGGAACAAGTTTATAATTCACCCCTCCACTTT,CASSLGSEQVYNSPLHF,TRBV7-6,-,-,TRBJ1-6
TGTGCCAGCAGTGCGGACGGGTATGGCTACACCTTC,CASSADGYGYTF,TRBV6-4,-,-,TRBJ1-2
TGCGCCAGCAGCCCACCCCCTTCGGTCGGTCGCGAGCAGTACTTC,CASSPPPSVGREQYF,TRBV4-1,-,-,TRBJ2-7
TGTGCCAGCAGCTTATCCGGGGCTAGCAGAAACACCGGGGAGCTGTTTTTT,CASSLSGASRNTGELFF,TRBV4-2,-,-,TRBJ2-2
TGTGCCAGCAGCCAAGCCGGACTATCCCCCTCCTACGAGCAGTACTTC,CASSQAGLSPSYEQYF,TRBV14,-,-,TRBJ2-7
TGTGCCAGCAGGATAGGGACAGATACGCAGTATTTT,CASRIGTDTQYF,TRBV2,-,-,TRBJ2-3
TGTGCCAGCAGTGAATACGGGGGAGCGAATTCACCCCTCCACTTT,CASSEYGGANSPLHF,TRBV25-1,-,-,TRBJ1-6
TGTGCCAGCAGCAAACAAGCAGCTCACAGGAGAACTCAGCCCCAGCATTTT,CASSKQAAHRRTQPQHF,TRBV21-1,-,-,TRBJ1-5
TGTGCCAGCAGCCGCGACCCAGATACGCAGTATTTT,CASSRDPDTQYF,TRBV5-6,-,-,TRBJ2-3
TGTGCCAGCAGTTTAGCCAGGGTCTCCTACGAGCAGTACTTC,CASSLARVSYEQYF,TRBV28,-,-,TRBJ2-7
TGTGCCAGCAGCGCCCGGACAGGTCCCAACTATGGCTACACCTTC,CASSARTGPNYGYTF,TRBV14,-,TRBD1,TRBJ1-2
TGCAGCGGGACAGGGGACGGGGAGACCCAGTACTTC,CSGTGDGETQYF,TRBV29-1,-,TRBD1,TRBJ2-5
TGTGCCAGTAGCTCACAGGGGACGAGCAATCAGCCCCAGCATTTT,CASSSQGTSNQPQHF,TRBV19,-,TRBD1,TRBJ1-5
TGTGCCAGCAGCGAACAAGGCAGGGTAGATACGCAGTATTTT,CASSEQGRVDTQYF,TRBV7-9,-,-,TRBJ2-3
TGCAGTGCTAGAGACAACTACGAGCAGTACTTC,CSARDNYEQYF,TRBV20-1,-,-,TRBJ2-7
TGTGCCTGGAGTTCGACAGGGCGGGACGAGCAGTACTTC,CAWSSTGRDEQYF,TRBV30,-,TRBD1,TRBJ2-7
TGTGCCAGCAGTCTCAGACAGGGGACAGATACGCAGTATTTT,CASSLRQGTDTQYF,TRBV28,-,TRBD1,TRBJ2-3
TGTGCCAGCAGGAGGGGTCTAGCGGGTGATGAGCAGTTCTTC,CASRRGLAGDEQFF,TRBV2,-,TRBD2,TRBJ2-1
TGTGCCAGCAGTTTAGGACAGGGTCTCCACGAGCAGTACTTC,CASSLGQGLHEQYF,TRBV28,-,TRBD1,TRBJ2-7
TGTGCCAGTAGTATGGGTCAGTCTAACTATGGCTACACCTTC,CASSMGQSNYGYTF,TRBV19,-,-,TRBJ1-2
TGCGCCAGCAGCTTGGTCCTTGGACTAGCGGGAGGGCTTAGAACAGATACGCAGTATTTT,CASSLVLGLAGGLRTDTQYF,TRBV5-1,-,TRBD2,TRBJ2-3
TGCGCCAGCAGCCCGTCCAGAAGCACAGATACGCAGTATTTT,CASSPSRSTDTQYF,TRBV4-1,once,-,TRBJ2-3
TGTGCCAGCAGTTTATCCAGGGGGCGCAGCACTGAAGCTTTCTTT,CASSLSRGRSTEAFF,TRBV27,-,TRBD1,TRBJ1-1
TGTGCCAGCAGTTCAGGGGACACTGAAGCTTTCTTT,CASSSGDTEAFF,TRBV28,-,-,TRBJ1-1
TGCGCCAGCAGCCAAGACCACCCGAATGGCTACACCTTC,CASSQDHPNGYTF,TRBV4-1,once,-,TRBJ1-2